This T cell receptor (beta chain) is drawn from a study of T cells after yellow fever vaccination. On the study more broadly: Low-cell-number fractions were prepared with SMART-Seq v4 Ultra Low Input.

UMIs were added to TCR cDNA along with a universal primer site when it was made by 5'RACE template switching. TCRdb ran MiXCR on the 5' RACE reads and lists one entry per CDR3 protein. Here the sample spans 150,000 to 200,000 distinct CDR3 sequences, approximately 10% being singletons. Whole-study results and caveats: The booster saw the reappearance of most primary-vaccination clones (around 95% CD4, 80% to 90% CD8). Some clonotypes were seen in both the CD4 and the CD8 compartments. These made up a small share and likely arose from convergent recombination.

A word on this clonotype: The antigen is unknown.

This receptor was obtained from a young man who received the YFV17D yellow fever vaccine. This specimen consisted of CD8+ T cells sorted from PBMCs, obtained 15 days after the yellow fever booster vaccination.

CDR3 loop: CASSQDQSGDRGYEQYV. CDR3 in DNA: TGCGCCAGCAGCCAAGATCAGAGTGGGGACAGGGGCTACGAGCAGTACGTC. The chain carries TRBV4-1 and TRBJ2-7; TRBD1 agrees at 10 bases. Germline-derived CDR1 and CDR2 are MGHRA and YSYEKL. The CDR3 runs 17 residues. The ends lost 0 bases at V and 3 bases at J; junction bases unmatched: 8.